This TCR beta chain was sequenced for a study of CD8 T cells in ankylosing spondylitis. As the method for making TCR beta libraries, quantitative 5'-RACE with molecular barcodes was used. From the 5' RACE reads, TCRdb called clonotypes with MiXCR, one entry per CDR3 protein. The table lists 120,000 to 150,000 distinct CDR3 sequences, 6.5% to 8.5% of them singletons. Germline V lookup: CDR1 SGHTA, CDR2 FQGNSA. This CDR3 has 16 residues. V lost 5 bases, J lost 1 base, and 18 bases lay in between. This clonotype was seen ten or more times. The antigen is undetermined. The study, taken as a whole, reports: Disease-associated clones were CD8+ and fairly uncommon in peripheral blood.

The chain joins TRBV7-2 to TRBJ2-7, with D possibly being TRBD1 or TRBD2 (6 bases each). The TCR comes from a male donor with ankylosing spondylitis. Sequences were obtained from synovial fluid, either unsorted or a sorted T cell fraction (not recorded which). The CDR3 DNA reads TGTGCCAGCAGCCCTAAGGGGGGCAGCAGATCCTACGAGCAGTACTTC. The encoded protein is CASSPKGGSRSYEQYF.